The source of this T cell receptor (beta chain) is a study of T cell repertoires in cytomegalovirus infection. Study context: CMV infection plus the matching HLA type was flagged by public TCR beta signatures. Points from the study as a whole: Pooled public TCR beta family frequency picked out CMV carriers with the relevant HLA. The ex vivo response was dominated by HLA-C-restricted CMV-specific TCR beta clonotypes.

With regard to this clonotype: Antigen specificity is unknown.

TCRdb re-derived calls from the reads in MiXCR, one entry per CDR3 protein. The sample comprises 700,000 to 850,000 distinct CDR3 sequences, 30% to 35% of which are singletons, and around 12% rests with the top ten. Germline values: CDR1 SGHVS, CDR2 FQNEAQ. The CDR3 loop spans 12 amino acids. This chain links TRBV7-8 with TRBJ1-4, with no clear D. The clonotype comes from a human donor in good health (CMV status not recorded). Some clones in this sample may be carry-over from other donors' samples. Sample: cultured CD8+ T cells from PBMCs, taken from culture after CMV antigen stimulation. The CDR3 region is CAVGISRGKLFF. In DNA form, the CDR3 reads TGTGCTGTCGGAATCTCTAGAGGAAAACTGTTTTTT.